These T cell receptor beta chains were read from a single sample in a study of blood T cell repertoires in COVID-19. The assay was immunoSEQ multiplex PCR, and TCRdb's table has in-frame clones only and misses some. The sample includes 180,000 or so clones, nearly 90% of them seen just once. Sequencing used peripheral blood. These TCRs come from a man aged 50-59 years with acute or convalescent COVID-19. The CDR3 runs from the conserved cysteine through the conserved F or W. The D gene is left open where the match is weak. A clone size is listed for some rows: how often the clone was seen (once, few, many), or a class if it is expanded.

size	V	J	length	D	CDR3	DNA
few	TRBV7-9	TRBJ1-2	15	-	CASSPTGPQIYGYTF	TGTGCCAGCAGCCCTACAGGGCCCCAAATCTATGGCTACACCTTC
-	TRBV19	TRBJ2-1	14	TRBD1	CASKPGQVYNEQFF	TGTGCCAGTAAACCGGGACAGGTCTACAATGAGCAGTTCTTC
-	TRBV2	TRBJ1-4	15	TRBD1	CASRRTGATNEKLFF	TGTGCCAGCAGGCGGACAGGGGCGACTAATGAAAAACTGTTTTTT
-	TRBV3-1/TRBV3-2	TRBJ2-3	14	TRBD2	CASSQSGGGDTQYF	TGTGCCAGCAGCCAAAGCGGGGGCGGAGATACGCAGTATTTT
-	TRBV11-2	TRBJ2-3	14	-	CASSSIQNTDTQYF	TGTGCCAGCAGCTCAATCCAGAACACAGATACGCAGTATTTT
once	TRBV19	TRBJ2-3	19	TRBD2	CASSPRVASGPRSTDTQYF	TGTGCCAGTAGTCCACGGGTGGCTAGCGGGCCTCGTTCCACAGATACGCAGTATTTT
-	TRBV27	TRBJ2-2	13	-	CASSLRGTGELFF	TGTGCCAGCAGTTTACGAGGGACCGGGGAGCTGTTTTTT
-	TRBV11-2	TRBJ1-6	16	TRBD1	CASRPGQGGNNSPLHF	TGTGCCAGCAGACCCGGACAGGGGGGAAATAATTCACCCCTCCACTTT
-	TRBV23-1	TRBJ2-4	15	-	CASNDRGLSKNIQYF	TGCGCCAGCAACGACAGGGGACTAAGTAAAAACATTCAGTACTTC
-	TRBV10-3	TRBJ2-7	17	TRBD2	CAISGTSGLAGGGEQYF	TGTGCCATCAGTGGAACGTCCGGACTAGCGGGAGGTGGCGAGCAGTACTTC
once	TRBV18	TRBJ2-7	15	TRBD2	CASSTTSGVSYEQYF	TGTGCCAGCTCAACTACTAGCGGGGTCTCCTACGAGCAGTACTTC
-	TRBV15	TRBJ2-7	14	TRBD2	CATSPLRGFYEQYF	TGTGCCACCAGCCCCCTGCGGGGGTTCTACGAGCAGTACTTC
-	TRBV3-1/TRBV3-2	TRBJ1-2	13	TRBD1	CASSQSTGGGYTF	TGTGCCAGCAGCCAATCGACAGGGGGTGGCTACACCTTC
-	TRBV7-3	TRBJ2-7	14	-	CASSPTSDSYEQYF	TGTGCCAGCAGCCCAACCTCGGACAGCTACGAGCAGTACTTC
few	TRBV6-6	TRBJ1-2	14	TRBD1	CASRLDRGLRGYTF	TGTGCCAGCAGACTAGACAGGGGGCTAAGAGGCTACACCTTC
-	TRBV10-3	TRBJ1-2	14	TRBD1	CAISESRTGGVSTF	TGTGCCATCAGTGAGTCAAGGACAGGAGGCGTGTCCACCTTC
-	TRBV5-4	TRBJ2-2	15	-	CASSQSEVVTGELFF	TGTGCCAGCAGCCAGAGCGAGGTGGTGACCGGGGAGCTGTTTTTT
-	TRBV29-1	TRBJ1-2	11	-	CSVEDAYGYTF	TGCAGCGTTGAAGATGCGTATGGCTACACCTTC
once	TRBV7-7	TRBJ2-7	15	TRBD2	CASSSGTSGTYEQYF	TGTGCCAGCAGCTCCGGGACTAGCGGTACCTACGAGCAGTACTTC
-	TRBV3-1/TRBV3-2	TRBJ1-4	14	-	CASSQRGNGEKLFF	TGTGCCAGCAGCCAGAGAGGGAATGGAGAAAAACTGTTTTTT
few	TRBV4-1	TRBJ1-1	16	TRBD1	CASSPGQGPSNTEAFF	TGCGCCAGCAGCCCGGGACAGGGGCCATCGAACACTGAAGCTTTCTTT
-	TRBV11-3	TRBJ2-1	13	-	CASSPGDYNEQFF	TGTGCCAGCAGCCCCGGTGACTACAATGAGCAGTTCTTC
-	TRBV6-5	TRBJ2-6	15	-	CASRSRGSGANVLTF	TGTGCCAGCAGATCTAGGGGGTCTGGGGCCAACGTCCTGACTTTC
-	TRBV3-1/TRBV3-2	TRBJ2-5	15	-	CASSQAPGYQETQYF	TGTGCCAGCAGCCAAGCCCCAGGGTACCAAGAGACCCAGTACTTC
once	TRBV10-3	TRBJ1-2	17	-	CAISGRRGGDKNYGYTF	TGTGCCATCAGTGGTCGGAGGGGAGGAGACAAAAACTATGGCTACACCTTC
once	TRBV6-6	TRBJ2-1	13	-	CASSYNAPGEQFF	TGTGCCAGCAGTTACAACGCCCCCGGTGAGCAGTTCTTC
-	TRBV27	TRBJ1-4	14	TRBD1	CASSRQGSAEKLFF	TGTGCCAGCAGTCGACAGGGATCGGCTGAAAAACTGTTTTTT
-	TRBV19	TRBJ2-2	16	TRBD2	CASSMRREERDGELFF	TGTGCCAGTAGTATGAGGCGGGAGGAGAGAGACGGGGAGCTGTTTTTT
-	TRBV4-2	TRBJ1-2	17	TRBD1	CASSQVEGAQGGYGYTF	TGTGCCAGCAGCCAAGTTGAGGGGGCTCAGGGCGGGTATGGCTACACCTTC
-	TRBV7-3	TRBJ1-1	15	-	CASSLSGEQNTEAFF	TGTGCCAGCAGCTTAAGTGGAGAGCAGAACACTGAAGCTTTCTTT
once	TRBV6-2/TRBV6-3	TRBJ2-3	12	-	CASSYSLYTQYF	TGTGCCAGCAGTTACTCTTTATATACGCAGTATTTT
-	TRBV18	TRBJ2-1	14	-	CASSLRDMNNEQFF	TGTGCCAGCTCGCTCCGGGATATGAACAATGAGCAGTTCTTC
-	TRBV6-5	TRBJ1-1	13	-	CAISLRQNTEAFF	TGTGCCATTTCTCTTAGACAGAACACTGAAGCTTTCTTT
-	TRBV5-6	TRBJ1-1	14	-	CASRPQGLNTEAFF	TGTGCCAGCAGACCACAGGGCTTGAACACTGAAGCTTTCTTT
-	TRBV21-1	TRBJ2-5	14	-	CASSKVGQKETQYF	TGTGCCAGCAGCAAAGTGGGGCAGAAAGAGACCCAGTACTTC
-	TRBV7-2	TRBJ2-5	16	TRBD2	CASSLWGSGGAETQYF	TGTGCCAGCAGCTTATGGGGTAGCGGGGGGGCAGAGACCCAGTACTTC
-	TRBV29-1	TRBJ2-3	16	-	CSVDPSFGRGADTQYF	TGCAGCGTTGATCCAAGCTTCGGCAGGGGTGCAGATACGCAGTATTTT
-	TRBV12-3/TRBV12-4	TRBJ1-2	13	-	CASSVPGYYGYTF	TGTGCCAGCAGTGTTCCGGGGTACTATGGCTACACCTTC
-	TRBV11-2	TRBJ2-2	17	-	CASSYHSSSTNTGELFF	TGTGCCAGCAGCTACCACTCGTCCTCTACGAACACCGGGGAGCTGTTTTTT
few	TRBV5-1	TRBJ1-2	13	-	CASSLAGGNGYTF	TGCGCCAGCAGCTTGGCTGGCGGAAATGGGTACACCTTC
few	TRBV5-1	TRBJ2-7	15	TRBD2	CASSLGYSGSYEQYF	TGCGCCAGCAGCCTGGGGTACAGCGGGAGTTACGAGCAGTACTTC
-	TRBV7-2	TRBJ2-3	16	-	CASSRRAPASTDTQYF	TGTGCCAGCAGCAGGCGAGCGCCGGCTAGCACAGATACGCAGTATTTT
-	TRBV29-1	TRBJ1-2	12	-	CSVGDSNYGYTF	TGCAGCGTTGGTGACAGTAACTATGGCTACACCTTC
-	TRBV7-8	TRBJ1-6	14	TRBD1	CASSLAGGTSPLHF	TGTGCCAGCAGCCTCGCAGGGGGCACTTCACCCCTCCACTTT
-	TRBV5-4	TRBJ2-2	13	-	CASSFQNTGELFF	TGTGCCAGCAGCTTCCAGAACACCGGGGAGCTGTTTTTT
-	TRBV19	TRBJ2-5	14	-	CASSFPGPTGTQYF	TGTGCCAGTAGTTTCCCAGGCCCCACCGGGACCCAGTACTTC
-	TRBV6-5	TRBJ2-2	16	-	CASSYSIAGNTGELFF	TGTGCCAGCAGTTACTCTATCGCCGGGAACACCGGGGAGCTGTTTTTT
-	TRBV5-5	TRBJ2-5	13	-	CASMWGPVGTQYF	TGTGCCAGCATGTGGGGGCCGGTGGGGACCCAGTACTTC
-	TRBV28	TRBJ2-2	18	TRBD2	CASSLSGLAGGSSGELFF	TGTGCCAGCAGTTTATCCGGACTAGCGGGGGGGAGTAGCGGGGAGCTGTTTTTT
-	TRBV5-4	TRBJ2-3	11	-	CASSLTDTQYF	TGTGCCAGCAGTCTCACAGATACGCAGTATTTT